Given below is one T cell receptor beta chain in context. Measured with immunoSEQ multiplex PCR; TCRdb has only the in-frame clones, and not every one. The sample holds approximately 250,000 clones; about 91% are singletons and the top ten take 1% to 1.5%. The data derive from a study of blood T cell repertoires in COVID-19. On the study more broadly: Samples came from the United States, Italy and Spain, spanning acute and convalescent COVID-19. In each case, the material was cDNA or gDNA derived from T cells, B-cell-depleted T cells, or PBMCs.

Germline V gives CDR1 MNHEY, CDR2 SVGAGI. CDR3 length: 15 residues. After removal of 5 bases from V and 7 bases from J, the junction contained 8 bases not matched to a gene. Sequenced sample: PBMCs or T cells enriched from blood (not recorded which). This sequence joins TRBV6-5 and TRBJ2-2; 9 bases align to TRBD2. The source of this sequence is a woman in her thirties or forties with acute COVID-19. As DNA, the CDR3 is TGTGCCAGCAGTCCTTGGCGGGAGGGTGACGGGGAGCTGTTTTTT. Translating it yields CASSPWREGDGELFF.